This T cell receptor beta chain is from a study of persistence of HIV-infected CD4 T cells. Overall study context: Suppressive ART had lasted a median of 8 years.

The immunoSEQ assay was version 4, run in survey mode. Template was genomic DNA at approximately 10 ng/uL, with up to 1 ug used per sample. This table comes from immunoSEQ multiplex PCR, and its TCRdb copy is limited to in-frame clones, with some not included. Altogether 50,000 or so clones are present, around 75% being singletons, with the ten largest covering 3%. On this clone: The antigen remains undetermined.

This CDR3 has 15 residues. J gave up 2 bases and V 6 bases, and 4 bases lay outside the gene matches. The germline V gene has CDR1 SNHLY and CDR2 FYNNEI. Cells were stimulated with CMV-infected fibroblast lysates at around 9.1 ug/mL. CD40L-negative CD69-negative CD45RO-high memory CD4+ T cells were sorted as populations depleted of antigen-responding cells. Study-wide results and limits: Proviral oligoclonality tracked with TCR oligoclonality within the same sorted cells.

This chain connects TRBV2 to TRBJ1-4, with 9 positions matching TRBD1. The material sequenced was CD4+ T cells sorted from PBMCs after roughly 18-hour stimulation, taken from a patient who received antiretroviral therapy. The source is an adult man with HIV who was CMV-seropositive. This CDR3 reads CASSGQGRTNEKLFF. The CDR3 DNA is TGTGCCAGCAGCGGACAGGGGAGGACTAATGAAAAACTGTTTTTT.